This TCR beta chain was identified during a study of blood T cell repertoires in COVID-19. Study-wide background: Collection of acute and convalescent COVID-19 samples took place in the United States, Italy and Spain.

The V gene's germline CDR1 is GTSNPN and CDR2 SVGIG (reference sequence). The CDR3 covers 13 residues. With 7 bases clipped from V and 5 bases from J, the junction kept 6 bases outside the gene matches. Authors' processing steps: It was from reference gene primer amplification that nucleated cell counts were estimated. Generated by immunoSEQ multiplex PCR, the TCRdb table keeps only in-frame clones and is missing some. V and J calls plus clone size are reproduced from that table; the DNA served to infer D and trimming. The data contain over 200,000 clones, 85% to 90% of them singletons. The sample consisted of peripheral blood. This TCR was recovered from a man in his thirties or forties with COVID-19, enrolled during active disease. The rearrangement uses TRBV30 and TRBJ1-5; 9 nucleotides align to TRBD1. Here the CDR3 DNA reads TGTGCCTCGGGAGGGACAGGGCATCAGCCCCAGCATTTT. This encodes CASGGTGHQPQHF.